This T cell receptor (beta chain) was documented in a study of regulatory T cells in long-lasting Graves disease. Assembly of TCR beta libraries relied on iRepertoire HTBI primers together with Arm-PCR of CDR3 regions. In TCRdb, the multiplex PCR reads were re-called with MiXCR into one record per CDR3 protein. Here the sample spans some 560,000 distinct CDR3 sequences, roughly 16% being singletons. This clonotype was recorded many times. The ends were cut back, 5 bases at V and 4 bases at J, with 6 bases in the middle. The CDR3 is 12 amino acids. The time point here: newly diagnosed GD, antithyroid drugs for less than 3 months. From PBMCs, RNA was extracted and then used to make the TCR library. The data were also submitted as part of a second study, on T cells in Graves' hyperthyroidism and ophthalmopathy. In that study: The HTBI primer set was used in a first-round RT-PCR of the TCR CDR3.

Sequencing used peripheral blood mononuclear cells (PBMCs), obtained at new diagnosis, from a patient treated with antithyroid drugs. The TCR comes from a woman between 40 and 65 years old with Graves disease. The chain employs TRBV12-3 or TRBV12-4 and TRBJ1-5; D is unresolved. CDR3 nucleotides: TGTGCCAGCAGTCGGGGTAATCAGCCCCAGCATTTT. This translates into CASSRGNQPQHF.